One sample yielded the 24 T cell receptor beta chains listed below, sequenced in a study of blood T cell repertoires in COVID-19. This table comes from immunoSEQ multiplex PCR, and its TCRdb copy is limited to in-frame clones, with some not included. Counted here are some 240,000 clones, roughly 84% occurring once; the ten biggest clones make up 1.5%. The sequencing sample was made of peripheral blood. Source of these receptors: a woman aged 40-49 years who had recovered from COVID-19.

This chain uses TRBV5-6 with TRBJ2-1, with 7 nucleotides matching TRBD2. In germline, CDR1 is SGHDT, CDR2 YYEEEE. V shed 4 bases, J shed 4 bases, and the junction held 11 bases outside the gene matches. The CDR3 totals 16 residues. In DNA, the CDR3 is TGTGCCAGCAGCACAGAGACTAGCACCTCTTACAATGAGCAGTTCTTC. Protein: CASSTETSTSYNEQFF.

This clone was seen a handful of times. The chain joins TRBV3-1 (or the pseudogene TRBV3-2) to TRBJ2-2, with 11 bases identical to TRBD1. The germline V gene has CDR1 LGHDT and CDR2 YNNKEL (reference sequence). After removal of 0 bases from V and 5 bases from J, the junction contained 5 bases not matched to a gene. The CDR3 totals 17 residues. Here the CDR3 DNA reads TGTGCCAGCAGCCAAGAGATCAGGGACAGGGGGACCGGGGAGCTGTTTTTT. The encoded protein is CASSQEIRDRGTGELFF.

The V call is TRBV5-1, the J call TRBJ2-3, with 7 bases matching TRBD2. The CDR3 runs to 15 residues. The germline gives CDR1 SGHRS, CDR2 YFSETQ. Losses at the gene ends were 0 bases for V and 7 bases for J; bases not matched to a gene: 8. CDR3 DNA: TGCGCCAGCAGCTTGGAGGGACTACCGAGGAATACGCAGTATTTT. This gives the protein CASSLEGLPRNTQYF.

The V gene is TRBV7-6, the J gene TRBJ2-2; TRBD2 might be the D (5 bases). V was trimmed by 0 bases and J by 3 bases, leaving 23 bases between them. The CDR3 consists of 20 residues. From germline, CDR1 is SGHVS and CDR2 FNYEAQ. CDR3 sequence: CASSLAPAALGSPDTGELFF. The CDR3 nucleotides read TGTGCCAGCAGCTTAGCGCCAGCGGCGTTAGGTTCCCCAGACACCGGGGAGCTGTTTTTT. The full variable domain, rest sourced from reference TRBV7-6 and TRBJ2-2, is GAGVSQSPRYKVTKRGQDVALRCDPISGHVSLYWYRQALGQGPEFLTYFNYEAQQDKSGLPNDRFSAERPEGSISTLTIQRTEQRDSAMYRCASSLAPAALGSPDTGELFFGEGSRLTVL.

V is TRBV19 and J is TRBJ1-4; D remains unclear. CDR1 is LNHDA, CDR2 SQIVND, per germline (reference sequence). The V and J ends lost 3 bases and 3 bases respectively, with 17 bases between them. The CDR3 extends over 17 amino acids. The CDR3 DNA reads as TGTGCCAGTAGTATGGTTGGAGGCTGGCAGGCTAATGAAAAACTGTTTTTT. Its translation: CASSMVGGWQANEKLFF.

This chain joins TRBV6-2 or TRBV6-3 and TRBJ2-3, with TRBD2 matching over 7 bases. Germline V CDR1 and CDR2: MNHEY, SVGEGT. V trimming: 5 bases; J trimming: 10 bases; junction bases outside the gene matches: 6. This CDR3 is built from 12 residues. Here the CDR3 DNA reads TGTGCCAGCAGTGATCGGGGGGAATCGCAGTATTTT. Translation gives CASSDRGESQYF.

In the case of this clone: Additional DNA sequences in this sample encode the identical CDR3. The chain carries TRBV11-2 and TRBJ2-2, with 11 positions matching TRBD2. CDR3 length equals 17 residues. Germline CDR1 reads SGHAT; CDR2 reads FQNNGV. J was trimmed by 6 bases and V by 3 bases; bases with no gene match: 9. DNA of the CDR3: TGTGCCAGCAGCTTGATACTAGCGGGGGTTCCAGCCGGGGAGCTGTTTTTT. It codes for CASSLILAGVPAGELFF.

The CDR3 protein is CASRGAIQYEQYF. The CDR3 bases are TGTGCCAGCAGAGGGGCAATACAGTACGAGCAGTACTTC. This rearrangement joins TRBV2 to TRBJ2-7; possibly TRBD1 for D (5 bases). Deletions cut 6 bases from V and 4 bases from J, with 13 bases between. Looked up from germline, CDR1 is SNHLY and CDR2 is FYNNEI. The CDR3 is 13 residues long.

V usage is TRBV30 and J usage is TRBJ1-1; D may be TRBD1 (5 bases). Between the trimmed V and J ends, which lost 7 bases and 0 bases, there was a span of 12 bases. The CDR3 loop spans 13 amino acids. CDR1 and CDR2 (germline): GTSNPN, SVGIG (reference sequence). The CDR3 nucleotides read TGTGCCTCTGGGGCCGGGTTGAACACTGAAGCTTTCTTT. Amino acid sequence: CASGAGLNTEAFF.

There are a few counts of this clone. V and J are TRBV19 and TRBJ2-5; TRBD2 aligns across 8 bases. Germline V gene sequence: CDR1 LNHDA, CDR2 SQIVND (reference sequence). Trimming removed 3 bases from V and 5 bases from J; junction bases left unmatched: 8. The CDR3 is made up of 15 amino acids. CDR3 in DNA: TGTGCCAGTAGTATCGGGGGGGGGCGATCGGAGACCCAGTACTTC. Its translation is CASSIGGGRSETQYF.

V and J are TRBV19 and TRBJ2-3; D may be TRBD2 (7 bases). The V and J ends lost 7 bases and 2 bases respectively, with 16 bases between them. CDR3 size: 15 residues. The V gene's germline CDR1 is LNHDA and CDR2 SQIVND (reference sequence). CDR3 DNA sequence: TGTGCCAGTACCCTGGGGGGGCCCCACACAGATACGCAGTATTTT. It translates to CASTLGGPHTDTQYF.

The gene calls are TRBV11-3 and TRBJ2-1; a possible D gene is TRBD2 (6 bases). The germline gives CDR1 SGHNT, CDR2 YENEEA. V dropped 0 bases and J dropped 7 bases, with 13 bases sitting between them. CDR3 length: 15 residues. The CDR3 coding sequence is TGTGCCAGCAGCTTAGATGCGGGGTTCATAAATGAGCAGTTCTTC. Translation gives CASSLDAGFINEQFF.

The chain couples TRBV18 to TRBJ2-2, with D possibly TRBD1 on 6 matching bases. Germline CDR1 and CDR2: KGHSH and LQKENI. CDR3 length: 15 residues. V lost 2 bases and J lost 3, with 10 bases in between. CDR3 DNA: TGTGCCAGCTCACCAACAGGGCCCGACACCGGGGAGCTGTTTTTT. Translating gives CASSPTGPDTGELFF.

V gene TRBV5-5 combines with J gene TRBJ1-1; 7 bases match TRBD1. Germline V gene data show CDR1 as SGHKS and CDR2 as YYEKEE (reference sequence). V was clipped by 6 bases and J by 2 bases; unmatched bases: 16. The CDR3 has 17 amino acids. The CDR3 loop is CASTFALTGVRNTEAFF. CDR3 DNA sequence: TGTGCCAGCACCTTTGCCCTCACAGGGGTTAGAAACACTGAAGCTTTCTTT.

In this sample, this clone turned up a few times. V usage is TRBV19 and J usage is TRBJ2-7, with D tentatively TRBD2 (6 bases). The V gene lost 4 bases and the J gene lost 4 bases, with 17 bases spanning the gap. Germline values: CDR1 LNHDA, CDR2 SQIVND (reference sequence). The CDR3 runs to 15 residues. In DNA, the CDR3 is TGTGCCAGTAGTACCGGAGGGAGTGATTCTTACGAGCAGTACTTC. This sequence encodes CASSTGGSDSYEQYF.

The chain uses TRBV6-5 and TRBJ2-1; possible D gene TRBD2, 5 bases. Germline lookup yields CDR1 MNHEY and CDR2 SVGAGI. The CDR3 is made up of 16 amino acids. Trimming removed 0 bases at V and 3 bases at J, with 12 bases between. The CDR3 bases are TGTGCCAGCAGTTACTCGCTGCGAGCGGACTACAATGAGCAGTTCTTC. It translates to CASSYSLRADYNEQFF.

The chain combines TRBV7-3 with TRBJ2-5; D may be TRBD2 (5 bases). The germline CDR1 and CDR2 sequences are SGHTA and FQGTGA. The CDR3 has 13 residues. Trimming removed 4 bases at V and 2 bases at J, with 8 bases between. CDR3 in DNA: TGTGCCAGCAGCTCGACTACACAAGAGACCCAGTACTTC. Amino acids: CASSSTTQETQYF.

V is TRBV6-5 and J is TRBJ1-1; D possibly corresponds to TRBD1 (6 bases). The CDR3 has 15 amino acids. The V gene's germline CDR1 is MNHEY and CDR2 SVGAGI. V was cut by 11 bases and J by 0 bases, with 19 bases left in between. CDR3 loop: CAARPPQGMNTEAFF. The CDR3 coding sequence is TGTGCCGCCCGCCCCCCTCAGGGGATGAACACTGAAGCTTTCTTT.

J is TRBJ2-7 and V is TRBV5-6; 11 positions agree with TRBD1. J was trimmed by 3 bases and V by 5 bases; bases with no gene match: 4. CDR1 is SGHDT, CDR2 YYEEEE, per germline. There are 14 residues in the CDR3. CDR3 protein: CASRSGTGGYEQYF. The CDR3 coding sequence is TGTGCCAGCAGGTCCGGGACAGGGGGCTACGAGCAGTACTTC. The whole variable domain, filled in from reference TRBV5-6 and TRBJ2-7, reads DAGVTQSPTHLIKTRGQQVTLRCSPKSGHDTVSWYQQALGQGPQFIFQYYEEEERQRGNFPDRFSGHQFPNYSSELNVNALLLGDSALYLCASRSGTGGYEQYFGPGTRLTVT.

This clone has a handful of counts. The V gene is TRBV7-9, the J gene TRBJ1-4, with D maybe TRBD1 (6 bases). V dropped 6 bases and J dropped 5 bases, with 10 bases sitting between them. This CDR3 comprises 13 residues. Germline assignment: CDR1 SEHNR and CDR2 FQNEAQ (reference sequence). The CDR3 DNA sequence: TGTGCCAGCAGTCCACAGGGAAATGAAAAACTGTTTTTT. Protein product: CASSPQGNEKLFF.

The chain couples TRBV19 to TRBJ1-5, with D maybe TRBD1 (6 bases). Germline CDR1 reads LNHDA; CDR2 reads SQIVND (reference sequence). Trimming pared 7 bases from V and 10 bases from J, leaving 20 bases between. The CDR3 totals 14 residues. The CDR3 DNA reads as TGTGCCAGTATGAGGGAACAGGGTTTTCGACCCCAGCATTTT. This translates into CASMREQGFRPQHF.

The chain combines TRBV6-5 with TRBJ1-1; the D gene is possibly TRBD1 (6 bases). V lost 6 bases and J lost 3, with 14 bases in between. Germline values: CDR1 MNHEY, CDR2 SVGAGI. The CDR3 contains 14 residues. CDR3 in amino acids: CASRRGGLDTEAFF. Written as DNA, the CDR3 is TGTGCCAGCAGGCGGGGGGGGCTGGACACTGAAGCTTTCTTT.

V gene TRBV11-3 combines with J gene TRBJ1-6; the D is unclear. Between the trimmed V and J ends, which lost 6 bases and 0 bases, there was a span of 15 bases. The germline V gene has CDR1 SGHNT and CDR2 YENEEA. This CDR3 spans 17 amino acids. CDR3 nucleotides: TGTGCCAGCAGTCAACTGACTGGAAGCTCCTATAATTCACCCCTCCACTTT. Its translation is CASSQLTGSSYNSPLHF.

The chain uses TRBV6-5 and TRBJ2-5; 9 bases match TRBD1. The ends lost 0 bases at V and 5 bases at J; junction bases unmatched: 7. The CDR3 totals 16 residues. The germline V gene encodes CDR1 MNHEY and CDR2 SVGAGI. CDR3 in amino acids: CASSYSGTGRAETQYF. CDR3 DNA: TGTGCCAGCAGTTACTCGGGGACAGGGCGAGCGGAGACCCAGTACTTC.